Listed below are T cell receptor beta chains from one sample, sequenced in a study of T cells after yellow fever vaccination. One entry per CDR3 protein results from TCRdb running MiXCR on the 5' RACE reads. The sample yields around 590,000 distinct CDR3 sequences, 9% to 15% seen once. The source was PBMCs, collected on the day of the yellow fever booster vaccination. These receptors were obtained from a man aged 30 to 39 who received the YFV17D yellow fever vaccine. The CDR3 runs from the conserved cysteine through the conserved F or W. The order of the fields is V gene, J gene, clone size, D gene, CDR3 protein, CDR3 DNA. A D gene is named only where the DNA matches it firmly. Clone size is shown for a subset of rows, as once, few, many or a class of expanded clone.

TRBV6-5,TRBJ1-1,few,NA,CASSSQGGGTEAFF,TGTGCCAGCAGTTCACAGGGTGGGGGCACTGAAGCTTTCTTT
TRBV18,TRBJ2-6,many,NA,CASSAGPVVYSGANVLTF,TGTGCCAGCTCAGCCGGCCCGGTTGTCTACTCTGGGGCCAACGTCCTGACTTTC
TRBV6-1,TRBJ2-2,few,TRBD2,CASKWGLADTGELFF,TGTGCCAGCAAGTGGGGACTAGCAGACACCGGGGAGCTGTTTTTT
TRBV5-1,TRBJ2-1,few,NA,CASSQGAGPNNEQFF,TGCGCCAGCAGCCAAGGGGCGGGGCCTAACAATGAGCAGTTCTTC
TRBV6-6,TRBJ2-5,few,NA,CASSSPWGRGYF,TGTGCCAGCAGTTCCCCCTGGGGCAGGGGATACTTC
TRBV19,TRBJ1-2,NA,TRBD1,CASSIGGTVQRGYTF,TGTGCCAGTAGTATAGGAGGGACAGTGCAAAGGGGCTACACCTTC
TRBV9,TRBJ2-3,few,TRBD1,CASEPTPGTGWTDTQYF,TGTGCCAGCGAGCCGACACCCGGGACAGGATGGACAGATACGCAGTATTTT
TRBV6-1,TRBJ2-1,NA,TRBD2,CASSNIGLAGGTF,TGTGCCAGCAGCAACATTGGGCTAGCGGGAGGAACATTC
TRBV6-1,TRBJ1-2,many,NA,CASALDRSNYGYTF,TGTGCCAGCGCCCTCGACAGATCTAACTATGGCTACACCTTC
TRBV5-1,TRBJ2-7,few,NA,CASSLNGNAYEQYF,TGCGCCAGCAGCTTGAACGGGAATGCTTACGAGCAGTACTTC
TRBV11-1,TRBJ2-3,NA,NA,CASSLARGNTDTQYF,TGTGCCAGCAGCTTAGCGCGCGGGAACACAGATACGCAGTATTTT